This T cell receptor beta chain is drawn from a study of T cells in localized non-small cell lung cancer. Generated by immunoSEQ multiplex PCR, the TCRdb table keeps only in-frame clones and is missing some. The top ten hold 15% to 20% of the sample, which has 75,000 to 95,000 clones, about three quarters seen once. The CDR3 is made up of 16 amino acids. The trim removed 4 bases at V and 4 bases at J, leaving 6 bases unmatched. Germline loops: CDR1 SGHNT, CDR2 YYREEE (reference sequence). This specimen was PBMCs, taken before any cancer treatment. This chain uses TRBV5-4 with TRBJ1-6; 9 bases line up with TRBD1. The receptor comes from a man between 40 and 70 years old with stage II squamous cell lung carcinoma. The CDR3 DNA follows: TGTGCCAGCAGCGTCGGACAGGGGACATATAATTCACCCCTCCACTTT. Translating it yields CASSVGQGTYNSPLHF.